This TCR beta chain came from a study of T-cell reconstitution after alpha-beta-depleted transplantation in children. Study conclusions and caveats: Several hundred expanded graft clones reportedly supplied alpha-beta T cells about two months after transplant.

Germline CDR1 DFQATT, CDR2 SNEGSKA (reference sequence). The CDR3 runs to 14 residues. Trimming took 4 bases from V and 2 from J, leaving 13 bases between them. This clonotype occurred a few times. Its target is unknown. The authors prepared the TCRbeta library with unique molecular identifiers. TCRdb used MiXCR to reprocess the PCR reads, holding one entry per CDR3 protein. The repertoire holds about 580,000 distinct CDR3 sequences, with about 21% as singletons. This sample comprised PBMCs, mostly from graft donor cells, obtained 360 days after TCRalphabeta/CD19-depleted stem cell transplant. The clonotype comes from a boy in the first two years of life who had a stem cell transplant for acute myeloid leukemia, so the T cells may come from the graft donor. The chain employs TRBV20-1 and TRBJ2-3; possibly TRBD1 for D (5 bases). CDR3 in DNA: TGCAGTGCTATAAGACAGTCCTTCACAGATACGCAGTATTTT. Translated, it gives CSAIRQSFTDTQYF.